The rows below give T cell receptor beta chains drawn from one sample of a study of shared clonotypes between healthy human individuals. TCRdb keeps only in-frame clones here, not all; method: immunoSEQ multiplex PCR. The data contain roughly 2 million clones, roughly 95% of them singletons. Material: naive CD4+ T cells sorted from blood. All receptors come from a man in his late teens or twenties in good health. Each CDR3 is given with its conserved first and last residue. Each record gives: J gene, V gene, CDR3 protein.

TRBJ2-1	TRBV5-4	CASGLGGLNNEQFF
TRBJ1-3	TRBV6-1	CASSEHHRRNTIYF
TRBJ2-7	TRBV5-1	CASSLGQLAGGPYEQYF
TRBJ2-5	TRBV11-1	CASSFEDFGTQYF
TRBJ2-3	TRBV28	CASRPGRGGHYF
TRBJ2-5	TRBV5-1	CASSFGGGETQYF
TRBJ2-7	TRBV5-1	CASSSEGPYEQYF
TRBJ2-1	TRBV9	CASSVGLDEQFF
TRBJ1-2	TRBV4-1	CASSQDRVGGYTF
TRBJ2-7	TRBV10-3	CAISAGPTSSYEQYF
TRBJ2-4	TRBV29-1	CSVEEEGRENIQYF